The sequence of this T cell receptor beta chain was determined in a study of blood T cell repertoires in COVID-19. In the study overall: The study drew acute and convalescent COVID-19 samples from the United States, Italy and Spain. T cells, B-cell-depleted T cells, or PBMCs provided the cDNA or gDNA that served as material.

After removal of 0 bases from V and 2 bases from J, the junction contained 5 bases not matched to a gene. Germline CDR1 is SGHRS and CDR2 is YFSETQ. The CDR3 totals 16 residues. Sequencing was performed with immunoSEQ multiplex PCR; in TCRdb, only in-frame clones are kept and a portion is missing. The sample contains more than 200,000 clones, more than 75% of which appear only once. The chain uses TRBV5-1 and TRBJ2-5; 9 positions agree with TRBD2. The clonotype was recovered from a man over 45 with acute or convalescent COVID-19. Sequencing used peripheral blood. This CDR3 is CASSLAPRGGQETQYF. The CDR3, as DNA: TGCGCCAGCAGCTTGGCTCCGCGGGGGGGACAAGAGACCCAGTACTTC.